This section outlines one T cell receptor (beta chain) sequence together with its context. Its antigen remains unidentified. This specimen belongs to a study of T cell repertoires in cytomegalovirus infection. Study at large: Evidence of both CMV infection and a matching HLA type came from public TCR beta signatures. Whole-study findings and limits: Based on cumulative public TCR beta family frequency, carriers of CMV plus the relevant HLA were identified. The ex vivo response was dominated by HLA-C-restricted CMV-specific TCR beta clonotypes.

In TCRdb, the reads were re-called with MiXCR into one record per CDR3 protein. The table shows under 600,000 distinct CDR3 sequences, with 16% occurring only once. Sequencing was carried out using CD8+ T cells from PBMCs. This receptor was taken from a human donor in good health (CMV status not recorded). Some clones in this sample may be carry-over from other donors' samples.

For the CDR3, the DNA is TGCGCCAGCAGCCAAGATGGGATAGCGGGGATATCTACGAACACCGGGGAGCTGTTTTTT. This gives the protein CASSQDGIAGISTNTGELFF. The rearrangement joins TRBV4-1 to TRBJ2-2; 8 bases are shared with TRBD2. Losses at the gene ends were 0 bases for V and 0 bases for J; bases not matched to a gene: 12. Germline values: CDR1 MGHRA, CDR2 YSYEKL. There are 20 residues in the CDR3.